The clone carrying this T cell receptor (beta chain) has ten or more counts. Its antigen is not identified. The record originates from a study of T-cell reconstitution after alpha-beta-depleted transplantation in children. Study findings and constraints: In some patients, recipient T cells and intrathymic progenitors surviving conditioning explained high day-60 diversity.

The junction had 6 bases not matched to a gene; V was cut back by 4 bases and J by 0 bases. The CDR3 loop spans 15 amino acids. CDR1 SGHTA and CDR2 FQGNSA come from the germline V gene. TCRbeta library construction was performed incorporating unique molecular identifiers. One entry per CDR3 protein, called by TCRdb with MiXCR from the PCR reads. This table has more than 400,000 distinct CDR3 sequences, roughly 11% appearing once. The material was PBMCs, mostly from graft donor cells, obtained 180 days after TCRalphabeta/CD19-depleted stem cell transplant. This TCR was recovered from a female patient aged 2-10 years who had a stem cell transplant for aplastic anemia, so the T cells may come from the graft donor. The chain employs TRBV7-2 and TRBJ2-7, with TRBD1 matching over 7 bases. CDR3 region: CASSSSGTASYEQYF. CDR3 nucleotides: TGTGCCAGCAGCTCATCCGGGACAGCCTCCTACGAGCAGTACTTC. Variable domain in full (rest from reference TRBV7-2 and TRBJ2-7): GAGVSQSPSNKVTEKGKDVELRCDPISGHTALYWYRQSLGQGLEFLIYFQGNSAPDKSGLPSDRFSAERTGGSVSTLTIQRTQQEDSAVYLCASSSSGTASYEQYFGPGTRLTVT.